This T cell receptor (beta chain) appears in the sequencing data of a study of blood T cells in healthy people across ages. Worth noting for this clonotype: Its specificity is not known.

Overall study findings and caveats: A greater number of naive CD4+ cells and higher diversity distinguished long-lived donors from aged donors.

The V and J ends lost 8 bases and 1 base respectively, with 14 bases between them. The germline V gene has CDR1 SQVTM and CDR2 ANQGSEA. The CDR3 is 13 amino acids. Each donor's blood draw was approximately 10 milliliters of peripheral blood. A second PCR, run for about 7 to 11 cycles, used a sample-barcoded 5' primer plus a J-beta primer mix. TCRdb independently ran MiXCR on the 5' RACE reads; one entry per CDR3 protein. This repertoire shows 1.5 million to 2 million distinct CDR3 sequences, about 30% found once; its top ten account for roughly 8.2%. Specimen: blood. The sequence was collected from a woman aged 25 to 45 in good health. The chain carries TRBV29-1 and TRBJ1-1; D unresolved. CDR3 residues: CSNVVEANTEAFF. CDR3 DNA: TGCAGCAACGTGGTGGAGGCGAACACTGAAGCTTTCTTT. Looking up the rest from reference TRBV29-1 and TRBJ1-1 gives the full variable domain: SAVISQKPSRDICQRGTSLTIQCQVDSQVTMMFWYRQQPGQSLTLIATANQGSEATYESGFVIDKFPISRPNLTFSTLTVSNMSPEDSSIYLCSNVVEANTEAFFGQGTRLTVV.